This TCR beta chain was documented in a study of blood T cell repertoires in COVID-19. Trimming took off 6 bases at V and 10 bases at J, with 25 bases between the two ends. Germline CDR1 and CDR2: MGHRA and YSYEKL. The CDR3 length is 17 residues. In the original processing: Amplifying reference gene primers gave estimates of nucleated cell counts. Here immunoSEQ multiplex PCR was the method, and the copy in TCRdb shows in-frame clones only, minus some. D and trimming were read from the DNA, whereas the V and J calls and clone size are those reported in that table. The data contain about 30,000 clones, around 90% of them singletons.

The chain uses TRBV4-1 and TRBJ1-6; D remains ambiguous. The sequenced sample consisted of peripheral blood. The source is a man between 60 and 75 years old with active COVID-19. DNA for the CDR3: TGCGCCAGCAGTTCAATCCCGACGGGTTTTTTCGACTCACCCCTCCACTTT. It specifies CASSSIPTGFFDSPLHF.